Many counts were recorded for the clone carrying this TCR beta chain. The antigen is undetermined. The data are from a study of response to subunit inactivated influenza vaccine. The CDR3 consists of 12 residues. Germline CDR1 is SQVTM and CDR2 is ANQGSEA. Study outcomes and limitations: Few additional T cells are recruited per seasonal influenza vaccination, authors suggested.

TCRdb reprocessed the RT-PCR reads via MiXCR and lists one record per CDR3 protein. Of approximately 500,000 distinct CDR3 sequences in the sample, 13% were seen once. This sample comprised PBMCs from blood, obtained 35 to 45 days after vaccination. The source of this sequence is a man aged 50 to 59 who received an inactivated influenza vaccine. The chain uses TRBV29-1 and TRBJ2-2; tentative D call: TRBD2 (5 bases). The CDR3 nucleotides are TGCGGTGGTCGGGAGAACACCGGGGAGCTGTTTTTT. Amino acids: CGGRENTGELFF.